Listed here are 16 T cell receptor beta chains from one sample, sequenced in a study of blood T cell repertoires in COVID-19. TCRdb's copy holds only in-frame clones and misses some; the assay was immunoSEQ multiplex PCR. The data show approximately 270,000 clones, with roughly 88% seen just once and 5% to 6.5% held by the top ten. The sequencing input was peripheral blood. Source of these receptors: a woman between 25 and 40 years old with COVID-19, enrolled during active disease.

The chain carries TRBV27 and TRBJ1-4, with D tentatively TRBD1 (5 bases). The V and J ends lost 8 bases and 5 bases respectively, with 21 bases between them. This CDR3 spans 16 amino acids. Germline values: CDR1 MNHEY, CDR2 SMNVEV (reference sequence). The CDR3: CASGPGSPRSNEKLFF. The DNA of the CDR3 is TGTGCCAGCGGCCCAGGGTCTCCCCGATCCAATGAAAAACTGTTTTTT.

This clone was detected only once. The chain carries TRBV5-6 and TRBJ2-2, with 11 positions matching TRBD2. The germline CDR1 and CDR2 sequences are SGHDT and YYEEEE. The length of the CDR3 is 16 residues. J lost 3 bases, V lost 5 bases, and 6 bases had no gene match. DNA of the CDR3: TGTGCCAGCAGGATTCTAGCGGGGGGACACACCGGGGAGCTGTTTTTT. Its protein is CASRILAGGHTGELFF.

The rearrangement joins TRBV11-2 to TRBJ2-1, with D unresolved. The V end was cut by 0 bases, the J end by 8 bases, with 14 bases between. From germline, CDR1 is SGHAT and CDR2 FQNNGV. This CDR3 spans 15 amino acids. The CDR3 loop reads CASSLDFSTRHEQFF. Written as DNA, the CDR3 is TGTGCCAGCAGCTTAGACTTCTCAACCAGGCATGAGCAGTTCTTC. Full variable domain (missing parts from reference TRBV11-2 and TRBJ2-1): EAGVAQSPRYKIIEKRQSVAFWCNPISGHATLYWYQQILGQGPKLLIQFQNNGVVDDSQLPKDRFSAERLKGVDSTLKIQPAKLEDSAVYLCASSLDFSTRHEQFFGPGTRLTVL.

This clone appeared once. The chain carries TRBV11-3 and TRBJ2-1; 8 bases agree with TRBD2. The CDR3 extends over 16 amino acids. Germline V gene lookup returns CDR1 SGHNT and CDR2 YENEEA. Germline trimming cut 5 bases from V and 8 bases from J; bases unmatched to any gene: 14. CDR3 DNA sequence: TGTGCCAGCAGCGCAACTTGGTCCCGGGAGGGCCATGAGCAGTTCTTC. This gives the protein CASSATWSREGHEQFF.

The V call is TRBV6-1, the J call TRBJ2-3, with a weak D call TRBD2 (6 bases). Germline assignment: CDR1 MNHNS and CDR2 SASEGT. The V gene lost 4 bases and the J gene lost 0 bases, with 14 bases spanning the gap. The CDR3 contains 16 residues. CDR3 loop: CASSGDASGSTDTQYF. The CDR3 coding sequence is TGTGCCAGCAGTGGCGATGCCAGCGGGAGCACAGATACGCAGTATTTT.

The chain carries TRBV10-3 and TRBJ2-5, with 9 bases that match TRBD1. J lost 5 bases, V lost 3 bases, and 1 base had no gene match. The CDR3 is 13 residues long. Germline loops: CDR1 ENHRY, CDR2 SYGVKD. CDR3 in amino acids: CAISDGQGETQYF. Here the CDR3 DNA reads TGTGCCATCAGTGATGGACAGGGGGAGACCCAGTACTTC.

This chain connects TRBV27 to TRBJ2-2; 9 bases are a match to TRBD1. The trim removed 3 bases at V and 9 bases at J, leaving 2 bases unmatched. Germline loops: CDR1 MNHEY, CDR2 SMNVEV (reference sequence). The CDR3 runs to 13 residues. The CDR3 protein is CASSFTGGRELFF. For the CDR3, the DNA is TGTGCCAGCAGTTTCACAGGGGGCAGGGAGCTGTTTTTT.

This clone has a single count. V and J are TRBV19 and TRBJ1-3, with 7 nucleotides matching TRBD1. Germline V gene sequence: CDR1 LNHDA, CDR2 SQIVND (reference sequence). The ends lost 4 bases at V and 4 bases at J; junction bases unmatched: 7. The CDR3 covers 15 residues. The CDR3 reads CASSKEGAEGNTIYF. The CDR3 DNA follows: TGTGCCAGTAGTAAAGAGGGGGCGGAAGGAAACACCATATATTTT. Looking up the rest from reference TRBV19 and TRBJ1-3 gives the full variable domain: DGGITQSPKYLFRKEGQNVTLSCEQNLNHDAMYWYRQDPGQGLRLIYYSQIVNDFQKGDIAEGYSVSREKKESFPLTVTSAQKNPTAFYLCASSKEGAEGNTIYFGEGSWLTVV.

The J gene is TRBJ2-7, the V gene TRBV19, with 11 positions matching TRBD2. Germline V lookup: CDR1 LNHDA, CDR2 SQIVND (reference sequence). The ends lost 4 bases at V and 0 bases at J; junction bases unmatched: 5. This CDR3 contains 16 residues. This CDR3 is CASSTPTSGSSYEQYV. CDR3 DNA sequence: TGTGCCAGTAGTACCCCCACTAGCGGGAGCTCCTACGAGCAGTACGTC.

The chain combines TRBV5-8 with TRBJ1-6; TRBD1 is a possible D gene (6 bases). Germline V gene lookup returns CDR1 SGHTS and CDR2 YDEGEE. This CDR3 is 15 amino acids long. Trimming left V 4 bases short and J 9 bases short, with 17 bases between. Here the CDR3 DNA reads TGTGCCAGCAGCCCCCTCGGCAGGGGAAGTTCACCCCTCCACTTT. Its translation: CASSPLGRGSSPLHF.

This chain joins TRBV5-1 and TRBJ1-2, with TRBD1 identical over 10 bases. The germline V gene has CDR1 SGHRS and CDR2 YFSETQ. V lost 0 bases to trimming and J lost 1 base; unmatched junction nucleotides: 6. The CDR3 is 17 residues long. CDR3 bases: TGCGCCAGCAGCTTGGAGGGGACAGGGGTTATTAACTATGGCTACACCTTC. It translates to CASSLEGTGVINYGYTF.

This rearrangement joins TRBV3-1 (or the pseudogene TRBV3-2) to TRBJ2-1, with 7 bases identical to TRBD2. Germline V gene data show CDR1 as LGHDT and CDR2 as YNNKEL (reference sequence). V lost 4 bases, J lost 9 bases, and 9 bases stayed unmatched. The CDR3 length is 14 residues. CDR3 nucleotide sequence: TGTGCCAGCAGCCTGTATAGGGGCGGGGGTGAGCAGTTCTTC. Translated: CASSLYRGGGEQFF.

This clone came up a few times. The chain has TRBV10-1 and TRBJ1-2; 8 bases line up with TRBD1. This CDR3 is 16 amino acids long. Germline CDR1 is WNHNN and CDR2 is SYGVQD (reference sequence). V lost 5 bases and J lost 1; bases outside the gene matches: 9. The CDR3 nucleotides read TGCGCCAGCAGTCCGGGACAGGACCTCTATAACTATGGCTACACCTTC. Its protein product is CASSPGQDLYNYGYTF.

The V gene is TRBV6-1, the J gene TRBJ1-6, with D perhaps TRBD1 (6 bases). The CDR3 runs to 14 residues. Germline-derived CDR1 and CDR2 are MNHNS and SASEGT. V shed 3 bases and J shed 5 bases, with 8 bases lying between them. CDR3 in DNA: TGTGCCAGCAGTGAGGGGGCCGATAATTCACCCCTCCACTTT. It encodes CASSEGADNSPLHF.

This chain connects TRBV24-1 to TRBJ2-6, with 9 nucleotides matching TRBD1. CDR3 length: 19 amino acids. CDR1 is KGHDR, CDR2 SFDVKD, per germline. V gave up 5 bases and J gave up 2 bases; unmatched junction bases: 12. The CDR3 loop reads CATSAEAGQGFPGANVLTF. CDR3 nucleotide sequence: TGTGCCACCAGTGCGGAGGCGGGACAGGGATTCCCTGGGGCCAACGTCCTGACTTTC.

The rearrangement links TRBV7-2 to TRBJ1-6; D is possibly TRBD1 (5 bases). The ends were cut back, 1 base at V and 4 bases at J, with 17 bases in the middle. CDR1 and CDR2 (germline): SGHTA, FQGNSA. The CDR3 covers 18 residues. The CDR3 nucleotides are TGTGCCAGCAGCTTAGGGGGCAAGAATACGCCATATAATTCACCCCTCCACTTT. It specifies CASSLGGKNTPYNSPLHF.